These 20 T cell receptor beta chains were sequenced from one sample in a study of beta chain features in type 1 diabetes. Every bit of the isolated RNA underwent reverse transcription, so sequencing read expressed TCRB transcripts. Produced via immunoSEQ multiplex PCR; TCRdb's table is partial and in-frame only. The data show under 400,000 clones, about 20% seen once. Source material: naive CD4+ T cells from blood. These receptors originate from a young woman in good health.

This clone was picked up a small number of times. The chain carries TRBV7-3 and TRBJ2-7; weak D call: TRBD2 (5 bases). CDR3 length equals 18 residues. Trimming removed 0 bases at V and 3 bases at J, with 21 bases between. CDR1 SGHTA and CDR2 FQGTGA come from the germline V gene. CDR3 coding DNA: TGTGCCAGCAGCTTAACTAGCCCCTCGGGAAGATATCGCTACGAGCAGTACTTC. Translated, it gives CASSLTSPSGRYRYEQYF.

The chain recombines TRBV18 with TRBJ2-1, with 14 bases lining up with TRBD2. Germline trimming cut 5 bases from V and 4 bases from J; bases unmatched to any gene: 10. Germline values: CDR1 KGHSH, CDR2 LQKENI. This CDR3 comprises 18 residues. The CDR3 DNA reads as TGTGCCAGCTCAGTTTCGGGACTAGCGGGAGCAGATTACAATGAGCAGTTCTTC. Protein: CASSVSGLAGADYNEQFF.

This chain uses TRBV30 with TRBJ2-1; 9 nucleotides match TRBD2. The CDR3 consists of 17 residues. CDR1 and CDR2 from the germline V gene are GTSNPN and SVGIG (reference sequence). The J segment lost 7 bases and the V segment lost 0 bases, leaving 13 bases of the junction unmatched. The CDR3 spells CAWSVRGGAGGANEQFF. In DNA, the CDR3 is TGTGCCTGGAGTGTACGGGGCGGAGCGGGAGGTGCGAATGAGCAGTTCTTC.

The rearrangement joins TRBV6-6 to TRBJ1-2; TRBD1 matches at 11 bases. With V trimmed by 2 bases and J by 8 bases, 4 bases remained unmatched. CDR1 MNHNY and CDR2 SVGAGI come from the germline V gene (reference sequence). This CDR3 region has 14 residues. The CDR3 loop reads CASSYGQGARGYTF. CDR3 DNA sequence: TGTGCCAGCAGTTACGGACAGGGGGCGCGGGGCTACACCTTC.

The chain employs TRBV14 and TRBJ2-6; D remains unclear. CDR1 and CDR2 (germline): SGHDN, FVKESK. CDR3 length: 12 residues. V lost 4 bases to trimming and J lost 4 bases, with 2 bases between them. The CDR3 protein is CASSPGANVLTF. The CDR3 region has the DNA TGTGCCAGCAGCCCAGGGGCCAACGTCCTGACTTTC.

The V gene is TRBV10-3, the J gene TRBJ1-1, with D unresolved. CDR1 and CDR2 (germline): ENHRY, SYGVKD. V lost 6 bases and J lost 1, with 12 bases in between. CDR3 size: 14 residues. CDR3 protein: CAIRSSPGNTEAFF. DNA for the CDR3: TGTGCCATCAGATCATCCCCGGGGAACACTGAAGCTTTCTTT.

The chain joins TRBV5-1 to TRBJ1-1, with D uncertain. Trimming removed 6 bases at V and 1 base at J, with 10 bases between. The CDR3 has 13 amino acids. Per germline, CDR1 SGHRS and CDR2 YFSETQ. The CDR3 DNA reads TGCGCCAGCACCCCCGGGGAGAACACTGAAGCTTTCTTT. As protein: CASTPGENTEAFF.

V is TRBV5-1 and J is TRBJ2-3, with a weak D call TRBD1 (7 bases). CDR1 and CDR2 (germline): SGHRS, YFSETQ. The V end lost 4 bases, the J end lost 4 bases, and 19 bases lay between the germline ends. This CDR3 spans 16 amino acids. CDR3 sequence: CASSLSGTASADTQYF. CDR3 nucleotide sequence: TGCGCCAGCAGCCTGTCCGGGACAGCTAGCGCAGATACGCAGTATTTT. Together with reference TRBV5-1 and TRBJ2-3, the CDR3 gives the full variable domain: KAGVTQTPRYLIKTRGQQVTLSCSPISGHRSVSWYQQTPGQGLQFLFEYFSETQRNKGNFPGRFSGRQFSNSRSEMNVSTLELGDSALYLCASSLSGTASADTQYFGPGTRLTVL.

V gene TRBV14 combines with J gene TRBJ1-2, with no clear D. Germline lookup yields CDR1 SGHDN and CDR2 FVKESK. The CDR3 contains 13 residues. V lost 1 base, J lost 1 base, and 4 bases lay in between. The CDR3 reads CASSQAVNYGYTF. CDR3 nucleotides: TGTGCCAGCAGCCAAGCAGTTAACTATGGCTACACCTTC.

The rearrangement joins TRBV6-4 to TRBJ2-7; 8 bases fit TRBD1. Germline CDR1 reads MRHNA; CDR2 reads SNTAGT. V lost 3 bases to trimming and J lost 6 bases; unmatched junction nucleotides: 7. This CDR3 is 14 amino acids long. DNA for the CDR3: TGTGCCAGCAGTGAGCCGGGACAGGTGCTCGAGCAGTACTTC. Its protein is CASSEPGQVLEQYF.

The V call is TRBV10-3, the J call TRBJ2-3, with 7 bases aligning to TRBD2. With 5 bases clipped from V and 3 bases from J, the junction kept 8 bases outside the gene matches. Germline CDR1 reads ENHRY; CDR2 reads SYGVKD. This CDR3 contains 15 residues. DNA of the CDR3: TGTGCCATCAGTCCGACTAGCAGAAAAACAGATACGCAGTATTTT. Protein product: CAISPTSRKTDTQYF.

This clone was found a few times. The rearrangement links TRBV11-3 to TRBJ2-7; 10 nucleotides match TRBD2. V lost 0 bases, J lost 1 base, and 9 bases stayed unmatched. The CDR3 contains 18 residues. The germline V gene encodes CDR1 SGHNT and CDR2 YENEEA. For the CDR3, the DNA is TGTGCCAGCAGCTTAGACCTAAATAGCGGGAGGACGTCCTACGAGCAGTACTTC. Its protein product is CASSLDLNSGRTSYEQYF.

This clone was seen more than once but under ten times. This chain uses TRBV7-9 with TRBJ2-7; tentatively, D is TRBD2 (5 bases). The CDR3 totals 11 residues. Germline CDR1 and CDR2: SEHNR and FQNEAQ (reference sequence). Trimming removed 4 bases at V and 7 bases at J, with 8 bases between. The CDR3 is CASSSSGEQYF. Written as DNA, the CDR3 is TGTGCCAGCAGCTCTTCGGGGGAGCAGTACTTC.

The CDR3 sequence is CAPGTGYGYTF. In nucleotides, the CDR3 is TGTGCCCCCGGGACAGGATATGGCTACACCTTC. The V and J genes are TRBV2 and TRBJ1-2, with TRBD1 matching 8 bases. Germline values: CDR1 SNHLY, CDR2 FYNNEI. The trim removed 11 bases at V and 5 bases at J, leaving 4 bases unmatched. CDR3 length: 11 residues.

The chain carries TRBV6-1 and TRBJ2-7; 7 nucleotides match TRBD2. The CDR3 extends over 14 amino acids. Germline V gene sequence: CDR1 MNHNS, CDR2 SASEGT. J lost 0 bases, V lost 9 bases, and 8 bases had no gene match. DNA for the CDR3: TGTGCCAGTGAGAGTGGCGGGAGCTCCTACGAGCAGTACTTC. This encodes CASESGGSSYEQYF.

The chain employs TRBV4-3 and TRBJ2-3; 10 positions agree with TRBD2. Germline V gives CDR1 LGHNA, CDR2 YSLEER. The V and J ends lost 3 bases and 0 bases, in that order; junction bases with no gene match: 3. This CDR3 region has 16 residues. The CDR3, as DNA: TGCGCCAGCAGCCAGACTAGCGGGCCTAGCACAGATACGCAGTATTTT. As protein: CASSQTSGPSTDTQYF.

A remark on this clone: Germline and junction disagree at one end, which may indicate a read error. V and J are TRBV19 and TRBJ2-1; 9 nucleotides align to TRBD1. The V gene's germline CDR1 is LNHDA and CDR2 SQIVND (reference sequence). The CDR3 totals 15 residues. DNA for the CDR3: TGTGCCAGTAGTGTAGAGAACAGGGGGCAAAATGAGCAGTTCTTC. This gives the protein CASSVENRGQNEQFF.

This clone has more than one count but fewer than ten. The chain is built from TRBV29-1 and TRBJ2-5; TRBD2 matches 15 bases. V gave up 8 bases and J gave up 2 bases; unmatched junction bases: 3. The CDR3 length is 14 residues. CDR1 is SQVTM, CDR2 ANQGSEA, per germline. The CDR3: CSLGLAGGQETQYF. The CDR3, as DNA: TGCAGCTTAGGACTAGCGGGGGGGCAAGAGACCCAGTACTTC.

In its sample, this clone was seen a few times. The chain carries TRBV9 and TRBJ2-2, with 9 bases that match TRBD2. Per germline, CDR1 SGDLS and CDR2 YYNGEE. The CDR3 has 16 amino acids. J lost 8 bases, V lost 4 bases, and 12 bases had no gene match. CDR3 in amino acids: CASSPPPSGKWGELFF. For the CDR3, the DNA is TGTGCCAGCAGCCCCCCGCCTAGCGGGAAGTGGGGGGAGCTGTTTTTT.

CDR3 sequence reads: CACVAGVTGELFF. CDR3 bases: TGTGCCTGTGTAGCGGGGGTGACCGGGGAGCTGTTTTTT. V usage is TRBV30 and J usage is TRBJ2-2; TRBD2 agrees at 9 bases. V trimming: 6 bases; J trimming: 5 bases; junction bases outside the gene matches: 4. This CDR3 region has 13 residues. CDR1 and CDR2 (germline): GTSNPN, SVGIG (reference sequence).